This passage covers 18 T cell receptor beta chains from one sample sequenced in a study of blood T cells in healthy people across ages. The use of a sample-barcoded 5' primer and a J-beta primer mix characterized a second PCR of about 7 to 12 cycles. TCRdb reanalysed the 5' RACE reads using MiXCR and keeps one entry per CDR3 protein. The sample carries some 700,000 distinct CDR3 sequences, about 20% recorded once. Sequenced input: blood. These receptor sequences come from a man in his sixties or seventies in good health.

The chain recombines TRBV7-3 with TRBJ1-2, with no clear D. Per germline, CDR1 SGHTA and CDR2 FQGTGA. The CDR3 is 13 amino acids. Trimming stripped 0 bases from V and 8 bases from J, with 10 bases between. Here the CDR3 reads CASSLTGNNGYTF. In DNA form, the CDR3 reads TGTGCCAGCAGCTTAACAGGCAATAACGGCTACACCTTC.

A few counts support this clonotype. V usage is TRBV2 and J usage is TRBJ2-1; 9 bases line up with TRBD1. V shed 7 bases and J 5 bases; nucleotides not matched to a gene: 6. There are 14 residues in the CDR3. Per the germline V gene, CDR1 is SNHLY and CDR2 is FYNNEI. The CDR3 spells CASTGQGFNNEQFF. The CDR3 region has the DNA TGTGCCAGCACGGGACAGGGCTTTAACAATGAGCAGTTCTTC.

This clonotype turned up a few times. The chain employs TRBV18 and TRBJ2-5, with a tentative D call TRBD1 (5 bases). The J call may be wrong; the DNA end is better matched by TRBJ2-7. Looked up from germline, CDR1 is KGHSH and CDR2 is LQKENI. The CDR3 extends over 15 amino acids. The CDR3, as DNA: TGTGCCAGCTCACCCCCTAACAGACAGAACTACGAGCAGTACTTC. Translating gives CASSPPNRQNYEQYF.

This clonotype was detected only a few times. This chain links TRBV29-1 with TRBJ1-4; possible D gene TRBD1, 5 bases. Germline CDR1 is SQVTM and CDR2 is ANQGSEA. There are 13 residues in the CDR3. V was pared by 6 bases and J by 0 bases, with 8 bases between. The CDR3 DNA reads TGCAGCGTGGGGGTTGCAACTAATGAAAAACTGTTTTTT. Residues: CSVGVATNEKLFF.

V usage is TRBV11-2 and J usage is TRBJ2-5; maybe TRBD2 (5 bases). Germline lookup yields CDR1 SGHAT and CDR2 FQNNGV. V was trimmed by 4 bases and J by 11 bases, leaving 17 bases between them. This CDR3 spans 13 amino acids. CDR3 sequence: CASSSSGEGEQYF. The DNA for the CDR3 is TGTGCCAGCAGCTCATCCGGAGAGGGTGAGCAGTACTTC.

This sequence joins TRBV29-1 and TRBJ2-1; 12 nucleotides line up with TRBD2. Judging by the DNA end, TRBJ2-5 fits better; the J call may be wrong. Germline V gene lookup returns CDR1 SQVTM and CDR2 ANQGSEA. The CDR3 runs 15 residues. Here the CDR3 reads CSTSTTSGRIETQYF. The DNA of the CDR3 is TGCAGCACCAGCACTACTAGCGGGAGGATAGAGACCCAGTACTTC.

Notes on this clonotype: Because it lacks the conserved phenylalanine or tryptophan at the end, this CDR3 is likely a read error. The rearrangement links TRBV3-1 to TRBJ2-5; D is perhaps TRBD1 (5 bases). V lost 4 bases and J 0 bases, leaving 18 bases between the germline ends. Germline V gene data show CDR1 as LGHDT and CDR2 as YNNKEL (reference sequence). The CDR3 loop spans 17 amino acids. The chain's CDR3 is CASSPIKAGKDQETQYL. As DNA, the CDR3 is TGTGCCAGCAGCCCTATCAAGGCAGGGAAAGACCAAGAGACCCAGTACCTC.

This clonotype was seen a handful of times. The chain is built from TRBV12-3 or TRBV12-4 and TRBJ2-3; D call uncertain. V was trimmed by 3 bases and J by 4 bases, leaving 14 bases between them. The CDR3 loop spans 15 amino acids. The CDR3 loop reads CASSFPPPRPDTQYF. In nucleotides, the CDR3 is TGTGCCAGCAGTTTTCCCCCTCCGAGGCCAGATACGCAGTATTTT.

The J gene is TRBJ1-2, the V gene TRBV5-1; D uncertain. Germline V lookup: CDR1 SGHRS, CDR2 YFSETQ. The germline V and J ends were trimmed by 1 base and 6 bases, with 16 bases remaining between them. This CDR3 spans 15 amino acids. The CDR3: CASSLIFGSQHGYTF. The DNA for the CDR3 is TGCGCCAGCAGCTTGATCTTCGGGTCGCAACATGGCTACACCTTC.

About this clonotype itself: At one end, the junction sequence differs from germline, possibly due to a read error. The chain joins TRBV12-3 or TRBV12-4 to TRBJ2-3; possibly TRBD1 or TRBD2 for D (6 bases each). The CDR3 totals 16 residues. The CDR3 protein is CASSKGGRTSTDAQYF. The CDR3 DNA sequence: TGTGCCAGCAGCAAGGGGGGCAGAACTAGCACAGATGCGCAGTATTTT.

In this sample, this clonotype turned up many times. The rearrangement links TRBV7-9 to TRBJ2-3; 9 nucleotides align to TRBD2. Per germline, CDR1 SEHNR and CDR2 FQNEAQ (reference sequence). Losses at the gene ends were 3 bases for V and 2 bases for J; bases not matched to a gene: 3. CDR3 length equals 15 residues. CDR3 DNA sequence: TGTGCCAGCAGCTTGACTAGCGGCAACACAGATACGCAGTATTTT. Translation: CASSLTSGNTDTQYF.

The table lists this clonotype with a few counts. The genes are TRBV29-1 and TRBJ1-2; D remains ambiguous. The CDR3 sequence is 11 residues long. V lost 3 bases and J 7 bases, leaving 9 bases between the germline ends. Germline lookup yields CDR1 SQVTM and CDR2 ANQGSEA. The CDR3 reads CSVEVRSGYTF. As DNA, the CDR3 is TGCAGCGTTGAGGTGCGGTCTGGCTACACCTTC.

The gene calls are TRBV6-4 and TRBJ2-3, with TRBD2 identical over 10 bases. V was pared by 4 bases and J by 2 bases, with 6 bases of the junction left unmatched. From germline, CDR1 is MRHNA and CDR2 SNTAGT. CDR3 length: 16 amino acids. Here the CDR3 reads CASSGLAGVNTDTQYF. CDR3 coding DNA: TGTGCCAGCAGTGGTCTAGCGGGAGTCAACACAGATACGCAGTATTTT.

This clonotype was counted a few times. The chain links TRBV28 to TRBJ2-7; D unclear. The V end lost 1 base, the J end lost 1 base, and 11 bases lay between the germline ends. This CDR3 spans 15 amino acids. CDR1 and CDR2 from the germline V gene are MDHEN and SYDVKM. CDR3 sequence: CASSLSTGISYEQYF. The CDR3 region has the DNA TGTGCCAGCAGTTTATCTACGGGTATTTCCTACGAGCAGTACTTC.

This clonotype was recorded at least ten times. The chain joins TRBV20-1 to TRBJ2-3, with TRBD1 matching 7 bases. This CDR3 contains 14 residues. Losses at the gene ends were 7 bases for V and 5 bases for J; bases not matched to a gene: 12. Germline assignment: CDR1 DFQATT and CDR2 SNEGSKA (reference sequence). The CDR3 loop is CSGNARGQGDTQYF. CDR3 nucleotides: TGCAGTGGGAATGCAAGGGGGCAAGGAGATACGCAGTATTTT.

The CDR3 spells CASSYGLYEQYF. The CDR3 DNA reads TGTGCCAGCAGTTATGGACTTTACGAGCAGTACTTC. J is TRBJ2-5 and V is TRBV12-3 or TRBV12-4; maybe TRBD2 (5 bases). With the DNA end fitting TRBJ2-7 better, the J assignment may be wrong. CDR3 length: 12 residues.

Only a few counts were recorded for this clonotype. The chain is built from TRBV7-9 and TRBJ2-1; 11 bases agree with TRBD2. Germline V lookup: CDR1 SEHNR, CDR2 FQNEAQ (reference sequence). The CDR3 is 16 amino acids. V shed 6 bases and J 5 bases; nucleotides not matched to a gene: 9. The CDR3 coding sequence is TGTGCCAGCAGTCCGACTAGCGGGGTCCCTAACAATGAGCAGTTCTTC. This gives the protein CASSPTSGVPNNEQFF.

CDR3 sequence reads: CASSSLTGGGFNEQFF. CDR3 nucleotide sequence: TGTGCCAGCAGCTCTTTAACAGGGGGCGGGTTTAACGAGCAGTTCTTC. The chain is built from TRBV7-6 and TRBJ2-5; 9 bases are a match to TRBD1. Judging by the DNA end, TRBJ2-1 fits better; the J call may be wrong. Germline values: CDR1 SGHVS, CDR2 FNYEAQ. The CDR3 sequence is 16 residues long.